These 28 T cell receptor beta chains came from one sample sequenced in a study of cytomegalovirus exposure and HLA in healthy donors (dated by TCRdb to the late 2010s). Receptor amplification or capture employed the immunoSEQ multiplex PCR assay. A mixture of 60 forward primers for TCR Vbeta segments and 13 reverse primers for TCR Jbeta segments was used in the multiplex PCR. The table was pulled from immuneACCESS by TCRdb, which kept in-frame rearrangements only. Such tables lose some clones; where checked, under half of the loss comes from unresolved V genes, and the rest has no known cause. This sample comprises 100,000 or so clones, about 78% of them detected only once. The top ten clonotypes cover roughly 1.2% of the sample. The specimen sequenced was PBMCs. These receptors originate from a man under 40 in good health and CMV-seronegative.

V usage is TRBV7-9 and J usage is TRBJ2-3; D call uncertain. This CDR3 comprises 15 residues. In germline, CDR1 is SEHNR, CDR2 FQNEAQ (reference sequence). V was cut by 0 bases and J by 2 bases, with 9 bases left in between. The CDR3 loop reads CASSLAFQNTDTQYF. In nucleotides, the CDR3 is TGTGCCAGCAGCTTAGCCTTCCAGAACACAGATACGCAGTATTTT.

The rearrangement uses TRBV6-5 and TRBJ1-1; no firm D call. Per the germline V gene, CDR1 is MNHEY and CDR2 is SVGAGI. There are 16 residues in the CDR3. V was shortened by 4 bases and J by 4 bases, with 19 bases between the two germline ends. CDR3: CASSFGGVGFSTEAFF. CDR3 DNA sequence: TGTGCCAGCAGTTTTGGTGGAGTAGGTTTTAGCACTGAAGCTTTCTTT.

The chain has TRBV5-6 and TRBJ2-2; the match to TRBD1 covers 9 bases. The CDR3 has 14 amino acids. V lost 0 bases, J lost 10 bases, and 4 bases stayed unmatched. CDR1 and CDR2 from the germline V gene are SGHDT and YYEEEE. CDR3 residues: CASSLAGTGTELFF. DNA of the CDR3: TGTGCCAGCAGCTTGGCCGGGACAGGGACGGAGCTGTTTTTT.

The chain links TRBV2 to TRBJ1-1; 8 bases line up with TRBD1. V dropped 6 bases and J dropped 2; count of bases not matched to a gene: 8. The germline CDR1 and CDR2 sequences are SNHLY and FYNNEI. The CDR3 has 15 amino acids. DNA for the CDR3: TGTGCCAGCAGGCGGGACGCAGGGGGCAACACTGAAGCTTTCTTT. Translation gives CASRRDAGGNTEAFF.

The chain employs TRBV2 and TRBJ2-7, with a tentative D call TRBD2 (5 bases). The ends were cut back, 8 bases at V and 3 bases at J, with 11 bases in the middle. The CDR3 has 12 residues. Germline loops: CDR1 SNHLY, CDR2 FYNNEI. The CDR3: CASGGTLYEQYF. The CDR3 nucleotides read TGTGCCAGCGGAGGCACCCTCTACGAGCAGTACTTC.

In nucleotides, the CDR3 is TGCGCCAGCAGCGACCCCGCCTTGATTGGGGGCGGCTATGGCTACACCTTC. Amino acid sequence: CASSDPALIGGGYGYTF. This chain joins TRBV5-1 and TRBJ1-2; weak D call: TRBD1 (6 bases). Deletions cut 4 bases from V and 4 bases from J, with 23 bases between. The CDR3 sequence is 17 residues long. Germline CDR1 reads SGHRS; CDR2 reads YFSETQ.

The CDR3 loop is CASSAGSTDTQYF. The CDR3 DNA reads as TGCGCCAGCAGCGCGGGTAGCACAGATACGCAGTATTTT. This chain uses TRBV5-1 with TRBJ2-3; a possible D gene is TRBD2 (5 bases). The CDR3 is made up of 13 amino acids. The ends were cut back, 4 bases at V and 0 bases at J, with 6 bases in the middle. The germline CDR1 and CDR2 sequences are SGHRS and YFSETQ.

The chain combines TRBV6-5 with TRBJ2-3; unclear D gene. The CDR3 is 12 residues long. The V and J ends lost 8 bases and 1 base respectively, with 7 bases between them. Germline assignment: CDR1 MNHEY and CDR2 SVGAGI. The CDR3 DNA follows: TGTGCCAGCTATTCGGGCACAGATACGCAGTATTTT. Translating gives CASYSGTDTQYF.

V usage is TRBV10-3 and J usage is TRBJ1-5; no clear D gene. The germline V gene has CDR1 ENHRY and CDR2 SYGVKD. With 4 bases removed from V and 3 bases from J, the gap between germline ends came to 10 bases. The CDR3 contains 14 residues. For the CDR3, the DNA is TGTGCCATCAGTGCTTGGCAGAACAATCAGCCCCAGCATTTT. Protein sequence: CAISAWQNNQPQHF.

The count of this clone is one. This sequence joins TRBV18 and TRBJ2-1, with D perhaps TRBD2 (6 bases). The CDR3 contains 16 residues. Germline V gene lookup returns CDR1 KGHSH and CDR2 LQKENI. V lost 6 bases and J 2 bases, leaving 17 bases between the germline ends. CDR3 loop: CASSLNRGTTYNEQFF. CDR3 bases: TGTGCCAGCTCCCTAAACCGGGGGACGACCTACAATGAGCAGTTCTTC.

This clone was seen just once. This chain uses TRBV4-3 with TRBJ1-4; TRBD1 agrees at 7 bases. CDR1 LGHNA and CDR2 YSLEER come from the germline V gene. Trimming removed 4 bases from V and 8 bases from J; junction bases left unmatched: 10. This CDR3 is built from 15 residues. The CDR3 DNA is TGCGCCAGCAGCCGCCTGACAGGGACCCACGAAAAACTGTTTTTT. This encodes CASSRLTGTHEKLFF.

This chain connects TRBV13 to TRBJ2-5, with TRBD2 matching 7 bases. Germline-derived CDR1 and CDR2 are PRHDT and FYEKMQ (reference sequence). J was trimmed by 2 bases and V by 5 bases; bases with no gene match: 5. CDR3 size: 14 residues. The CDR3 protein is CASSPRDYQETQYF. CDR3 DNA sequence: TGTGCCAGCAGCCCTCGGGACTATCAAGAGACCCAGTACTTC.

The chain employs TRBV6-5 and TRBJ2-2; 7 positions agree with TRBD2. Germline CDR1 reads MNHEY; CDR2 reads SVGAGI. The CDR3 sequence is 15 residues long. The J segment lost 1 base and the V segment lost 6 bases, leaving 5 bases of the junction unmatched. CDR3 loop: CASRAAGQNTGELFF. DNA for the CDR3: TGTGCCAGCAGAGCAGCGGGGCAGAACACCGGGGAGCTGTTTTTT.

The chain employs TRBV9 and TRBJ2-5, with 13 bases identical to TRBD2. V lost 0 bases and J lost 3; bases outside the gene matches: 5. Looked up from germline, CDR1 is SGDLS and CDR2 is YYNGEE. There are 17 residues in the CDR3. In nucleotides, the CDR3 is TGTGCCAGCAGCGTAGCTACTAGCGGGAGGGGAGAAGAGACCCAGTACTTC. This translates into CASSVATSGRGEETQYF.

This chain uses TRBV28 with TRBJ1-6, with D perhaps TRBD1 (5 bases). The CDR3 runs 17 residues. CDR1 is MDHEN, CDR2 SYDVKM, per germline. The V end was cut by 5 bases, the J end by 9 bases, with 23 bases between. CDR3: CASSLRQWSKVGSPLHF. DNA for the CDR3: TGTGCCAGCAGTCTTCGACAGTGGAGCAAGGTTGGTTCACCCCTCCACTTT.

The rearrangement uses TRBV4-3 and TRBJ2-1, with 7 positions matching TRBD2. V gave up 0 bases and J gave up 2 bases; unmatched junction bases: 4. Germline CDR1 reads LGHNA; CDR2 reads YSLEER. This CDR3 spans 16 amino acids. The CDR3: CASSQEWEGPYNEQFF. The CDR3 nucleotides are TGCGCCAGCAGCCAAGAATGGGAGGGGCCCTACAATGAGCAGTTCTTC.

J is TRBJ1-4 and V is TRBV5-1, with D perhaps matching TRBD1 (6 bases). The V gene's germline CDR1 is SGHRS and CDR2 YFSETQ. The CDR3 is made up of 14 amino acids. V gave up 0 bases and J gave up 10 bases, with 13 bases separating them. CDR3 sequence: CASSLAAEGGKLFF. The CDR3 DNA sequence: TGCGCCAGCAGCTTGGCGGCGGAAGGGGGAAAACTGTTTTTT.

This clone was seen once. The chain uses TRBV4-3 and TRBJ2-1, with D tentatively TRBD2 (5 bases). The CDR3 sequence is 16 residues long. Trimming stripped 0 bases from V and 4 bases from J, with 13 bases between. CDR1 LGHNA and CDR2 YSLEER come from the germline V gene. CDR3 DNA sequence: TGCGCCAGCAGCCAAGATCCAACTAGAGGATACAATGAGCAGTTCTTC. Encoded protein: CASSQDPTRGYNEQFF.

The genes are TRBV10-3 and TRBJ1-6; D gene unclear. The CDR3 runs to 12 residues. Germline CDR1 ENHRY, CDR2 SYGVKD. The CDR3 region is CGRSSYNSPLHF. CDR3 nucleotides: TGTGGGAGAAGCTCCTATAATTCACCCCTCCACTTT.

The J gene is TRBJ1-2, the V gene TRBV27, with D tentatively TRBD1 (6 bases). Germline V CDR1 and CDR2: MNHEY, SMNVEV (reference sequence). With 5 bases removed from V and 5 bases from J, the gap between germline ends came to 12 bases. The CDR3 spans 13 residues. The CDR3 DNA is TGTGCCAGCAGTCAGACAGGCGAATATGGCTACACCTTC. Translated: CASSQTGEYGYTF.

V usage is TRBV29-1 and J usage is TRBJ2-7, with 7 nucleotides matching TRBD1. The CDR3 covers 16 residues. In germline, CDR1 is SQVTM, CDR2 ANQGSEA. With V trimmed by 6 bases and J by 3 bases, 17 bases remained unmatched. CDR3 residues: CSVAFPGQINSYEQYF. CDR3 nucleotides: TGCAGCGTAGCTTTCCCGGGACAGATAAATAGCTACGAGCAGTACTTC.

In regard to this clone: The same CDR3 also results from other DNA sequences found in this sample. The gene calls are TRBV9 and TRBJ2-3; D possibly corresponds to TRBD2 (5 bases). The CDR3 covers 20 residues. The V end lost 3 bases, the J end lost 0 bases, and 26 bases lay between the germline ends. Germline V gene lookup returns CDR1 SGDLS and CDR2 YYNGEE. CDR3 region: CASSASSVSLTSSSTDTQYF. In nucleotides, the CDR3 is TGTGCCAGCAGCGCCTCATCGGTCAGCCTAACTAGTTCTAGCACAGATACGCAGTATTTT.

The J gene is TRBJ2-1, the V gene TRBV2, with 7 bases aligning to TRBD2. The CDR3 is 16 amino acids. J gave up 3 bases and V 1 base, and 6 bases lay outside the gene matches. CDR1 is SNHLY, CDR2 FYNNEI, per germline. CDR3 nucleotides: TGTGCCAGCAGTGAAGTGCGGCTAGCGGTCTACAATGAGCAGTTCTTC. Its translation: CASSEVRLAVYNEQFF.

The CDR3 sequence is CATHPTPGGKTGELFF. In DNA form, the CDR3 reads TGTGCCACTCACCCCACGCCAGGGGGTAAGACCGGGGAGCTGTTTTTT. This sequence joins TRBV19 and TRBJ2-2; 7 nucleotides line up with TRBD1. Losses at the gene ends were 10 bases for V and 5 bases for J; bases not matched to a gene: 16. Germline lookup yields CDR1 LNHDA and CDR2 SQIVND (reference sequence). This CDR3 is 16 amino acids long.

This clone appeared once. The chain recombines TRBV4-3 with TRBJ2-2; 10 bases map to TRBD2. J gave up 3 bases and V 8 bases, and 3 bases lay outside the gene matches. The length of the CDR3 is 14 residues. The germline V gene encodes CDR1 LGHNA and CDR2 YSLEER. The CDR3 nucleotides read TGCGCCAGCGCTAGCGGGGGAGACACCGGGGAGCTGTTTTTT. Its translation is CASASGGDTGELFF.

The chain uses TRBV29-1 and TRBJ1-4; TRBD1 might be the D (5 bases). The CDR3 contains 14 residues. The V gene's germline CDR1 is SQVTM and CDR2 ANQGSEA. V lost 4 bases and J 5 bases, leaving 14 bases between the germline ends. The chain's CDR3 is CSVGFGRGNEKLFF. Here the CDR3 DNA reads TGCAGCGTTGGGTTTGGTCGGGGGAATGAAAAACTGTTTTTT.

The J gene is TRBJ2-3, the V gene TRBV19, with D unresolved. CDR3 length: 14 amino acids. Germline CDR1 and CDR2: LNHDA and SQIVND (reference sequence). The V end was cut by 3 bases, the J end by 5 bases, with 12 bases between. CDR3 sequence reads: CASSINLVLDTQYF. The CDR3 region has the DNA TGTGCCAGTAGTATTAATTTAGTTCTAGATACGCAGTATTTT. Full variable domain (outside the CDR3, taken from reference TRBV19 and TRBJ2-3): DGGITQSPKYLFRKEGQNVTLSCEQNLNHDAMYWYRQDPGQGLRLIYYSQIVNDFQKGDIAEGYSVSREKKESFPLTVTSAQKNPTAFYLCASSINLVLDTQYFGPGTRLTVL.

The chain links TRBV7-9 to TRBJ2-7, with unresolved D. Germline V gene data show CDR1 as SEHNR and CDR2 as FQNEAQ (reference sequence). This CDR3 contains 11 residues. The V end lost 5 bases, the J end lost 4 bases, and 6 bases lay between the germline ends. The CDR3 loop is CASSAEYEQYF. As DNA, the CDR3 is TGTGCCAGCAGCGCTGAGTACGAGCAGTACTTC.